The clone carrying this T cell receptor beta chain turned up a few times. Its antigen is unidentified. Primers included in the PCR were 60 Vbeta and 13 Jbeta primers. Sequencing used immunoSEQ multiplex PCR; TCRdb keeps in-frame clones, though not all of them. The sample yields 150,000 to 200,000 clones, about 85% seen once. Unmatched junction bases numbered 11, after V lost 5 bases and J lost 8 bases. Germline CDR1 is SGHTA and CDR2 is FQGTGA. The CDR3 is 14 amino acids. The sample comes from a study of cytomegalovirus exposure and HLA in healthy donors. Whole-study results and caveats: Presence/absence comparisons presumed near-even sequencing depth among donors. Earlier analysis found most TCR beta V segments productive about 90% or about 30% of the time.

Material: PBMCs. The rearrangement uses TRBV7-3 and TRBJ1-2; 7 bases match TRBD1. This TCR was recovered from a male donor in good health and CMV-seropositive. This CDR3 is CASSPWEGGGGYTF. CDR3 in DNA: TGTGCCAGCAGCCCCTGGGAAGGGGGCGGGGGCTACACCTTC.